The 17 T cell receptor beta chains below come from one sample, sequenced in a study of cytomegalovirus exposure and HLA in healthy donors. In the PCR, 60 Vbeta and 13 Jbeta primers were used. The repertoire was sequenced with immunoSEQ multiplex PCR; TCRdb's copy has only in-frame clones and lacks some. Of approximately 110,000 clones in the sample, about 82% were seen once. Sequenced input: PBMCs. These receptors were collected from a middle-aged man in good health and CMV-seronegative.

This chain uses TRBV5-4 with TRBJ2-5; 8 bases are shared with TRBD2. Trimming removed 0 bases from V and 1 base from J; junction bases left unmatched: 5. The CDR3 length is 16 residues. Germline V CDR1 and CDR2: SGHNT, YYREEE (reference sequence). The chain's CDR3 is CASSLAGRGAQETQYF. The CDR3 nucleotides read TGTGCCAGCAGCTTGGCGGGGCGGGGGGCCCAAGAGACCCAGTACTTC.

The chain combines TRBV7-2 with TRBJ2-7; the D gene is possibly TRBD1 (6 bases). Germline assignment: CDR1 SGHTA and CDR2 FQGNSA. The length of the CDR3 is 14 residues. The V and J ends lost 4 bases and 3 bases respectively, with 13 bases between them. CDR3 in DNA: TGTGCCAGCAGCTCCGGCTGGACAGACTACGAGCAGTACTTC. Encoded protein: CASSSGWTDYEQYF.

The V and J genes are TRBV9 and TRBJ1-5; the D gene is possibly TRBD1 (6 bases). From germline, CDR1 is SGDLS and CDR2 YYNGEE. V lost 4 bases to trimming and J lost 3 bases, with 23 bases between them. This CDR3 comprises 18 residues. CDR3 amino acids: CASSPPPDRGTDNQPQHF. The CDR3 DNA reads as TGTGCCAGCAGCCCGCCACCGGACAGAGGAACTGACAATCAGCCCCAGCATTTT.

This clone was seen a few times. V and J are TRBV11-2 and TRBJ2-5; a possible D gene is TRBD1 (6 bases). Germline V CDR1 and CDR2: SGHAT, FQNNGV. Deletions cut 1 base from V and 2 bases from J, with 11 bases between. The CDR3 runs 15 residues. Written as DNA, the CDR3 is TGTGCCAGCAGCTTAGGAGACAGGCTTCAAGAGACCCAGTACTTC. This translates into CASSLGDRLQETQYF.

CDR3 residues: CASSIERASRSTHNEQFF. The CDR3 DNA is TGTGCCAGTAGTATAGAGCGGGCCTCTCGCTCCACACACAATGAGCAGTTCTTC. This chain connects TRBV19 to TRBJ2-1, with a tentative D call TRBD2 (5 bases). The CDR3 contains 18 residues. Deletions cut 0 bases from V and 5 bases from J, with 20 bases between. CDR1 LNHDA and CDR2 SQIVND come from the germline V gene (reference sequence).

The chain employs TRBV6-5 and TRBJ2-7, with a weak D call TRBD1 (5 bases). Trimming cost V 4 bases and J 2 bases, with 9 bases left between them. The CDR3 sequence is 13 residues long. Per germline, CDR1 MNHEY and CDR2 SVGAGI. The CDR3: CASSSAGTYEQYF. The CDR3 region has the DNA TGTGCCAGCAGTTCGGCAGGGACCTACGAGCAGTACTTC.

This clone showed up just a few times. The chain recombines TRBV6-1 with TRBJ2-5, with 7 nucleotides matching TRBD2. The V gene's germline CDR1 is MNHNS and CDR2 SASEGT. The CDR3 is 16 residues long. After removal of 4 bases from V and 2 bases from J, the junction contained 10 bases not matched to a gene. The CDR3 loop is CASSAGGSSGQETQYF. CDR3 coding DNA: TGTGCCAGCAGTGCCGGCGGGTCTAGCGGACAAGAGACCCAGTACTTC.

This chain uses TRBV19 with TRBJ1-2; TRBD1 aligns across 7 bases. The V and J ends lost 5 bases and 8 bases, in that order; junction bases with no gene match: 8. The CDR3 is 13 residues long. Germline assignment: CDR1 LNHDA and CDR2 SQIVND (reference sequence). The CDR3 sequence: CASSPTGVGGYTF. The CDR3 DNA reads TGTGCCAGTAGTCCCACAGGGGTTGGAGGCTACACCTTC.

The CDR3 sequence is CASSKGYRGSGTDTQYF. The CDR3, as DNA: TGTGCCAGCTCAAAGGGTTACAGGGGATCGGGCACAGATACGCAGTATTTT. This rearrangement joins TRBV18 to TRBJ2-3; 7 positions match TRBD1. Germline trimming cut 5 bases from V and 1 base from J; bases unmatched to any gene: 12. CDR1 and CDR2 (germline): KGHSH, LQKENI. The CDR3 spans 17 residues.

This clone showed up just a few times. The V call is TRBV11-1, the J call TRBJ2-7; perhaps TRBD1 as D (7 bases). The germline V gene encodes CDR1 SGHAT and CDR2 FQDESV (reference sequence). There are 16 residues in the CDR3. Deletions cut 5 bases from V and 2 bases from J, with 19 bases between. The CDR3 DNA sequence: TGTGCCAGCAGCCCGCTGCGGGACAGTATCACCTACGAGCAGTACTTC. The encoded protein is CASSPLRDSITYEQYF.

This clone came up a few times. This chain connects TRBV5-4 to TRBJ2-7, with 10 bases lining up with TRBD2. The ends lost 0 bases at V and 1 base at J; junction bases unmatched: 1. This CDR3 has 15 residues. From germline, CDR1 is SGHNT and CDR2 YYREEE (reference sequence). In nucleotides, the CDR3 is TGTGCCAGCAGCTTGGCTAGCGGGGGATCCTACGAGCAGTACTTC. Translation gives CASSLASGGSYEQYF.

The chain couples TRBV5-1 to TRBJ2-5; TRBD2 is a possible D gene (5 bases). CDR3 length: 14 amino acids. Germline CDR1 SGHRS, CDR2 YFSETQ. V was clipped by 5 bases and J by 2 bases, with 13 bases between them. CDR3 DNA sequence: TGCGCCAGCAGGTCACCGGGATCGCAAGAGACCCAGTACTTC. Translated, it gives CASRSPGSQETQYF.

This chain connects TRBV5-1 to TRBJ2-3; D is unclear. Trimming removed 2 bases from V and 6 bases from J, with 7 bases in between. Germline V gene sequence: CDR1 SGHRS, CDR2 YFSETQ. There are 12 residues in the CDR3. This chain's CDR3 is CASSFSPDTQYF. As DNA, the CDR3 is TGCGCCAGCAGCTTCAGTCCGGATACGCAGTATTTT.

The genes are TRBV28 and TRBJ1-1; 7 bases agree with TRBD1. The CDR3 is 13 amino acids. The V gene's germline CDR1 is MDHEN and CDR2 SYDVKM. V shed 4 bases and J 6 bases; nucleotides not matched to a gene: 5. As DNA, the CDR3 is TGTGCCAGCAGTTCCGGGACAGCTGCTGAAGCTTTCTTT. This encodes CASSSGTAAEAFF.

The rearrangement uses TRBV6-1 and TRBJ1-3; D possibly corresponds to TRBD1 (6 bases). CDR3 length: 13 residues. V lost 3 bases and J lost 4, with 7 bases in between. The germline gives CDR1 MNHNS, CDR2 SASEGT. In DNA, the CDR3 is TGTGCCAGCAGTGAGGGGGCAGGAAACACCATATATTTT. Translated, it gives CASSEGAGNTIYF.

Only one count was recorded for this clone. The chain recombines TRBV6-1 with TRBJ1-6, with 9 bases lining up with TRBD1. With V trimmed by 5 bases and J by 10 bases, 9 bases remained unmatched. The germline V gene has CDR1 MNHNS and CDR2 SASEGT. This CDR3 contains 15 residues. The CDR3 DNA follows: TGTGCCAGCAGTCCCGGGACAGGGTTCGGGTCACCCCTCCACTTT. It is translated as CASSPGTGFGSPLHF.

This rearrangement joins TRBV5-4 to TRBJ2-4; 11 bases match TRBD1. This CDR3 comprises 14 residues. Trimming cost V 4 bases and J 7 bases; bases outside gene matches: 4. Looked up from germline, CDR1 is SGHNT and CDR2 is YYREEE (reference sequence). The CDR3 nucleotides are TGTGCCAGCAGCGGCCGGGACAGGGGGAACATTCAGTACTTC. As protein: CASSGRDRGNIQYF.